Each of the 11 T cell receptor beta chains below was sequenced from the same sample in a study of beta chain features in type 1 diabetes. Study outcomes and limitations: TCRB CDR3s were moderately but significantly shorter in Type 1 diabetes patients in all four CD4+ subsets.

The sequenced template was cDNA made from the entire isolated RNA. The protocol was immunoSEQ multiplex PCR, while the TCRdb copy is restricted to in-frame clones and leaves out a portion. The sample includes hundreds of thousands of clones, roughly 12% of them seen just once. Their antigen targets remain unknown. Sequenced material: naive CD4+ T cells from blood. The receptors originated from a man aged 18 to 29 with type 1 diabetes.

The V gene is TRBV29-1, the J gene TRBJ1-2; D is unresolved. The CDR3 is made up of 11 amino acids. Looked up from germline, CDR1 is SQVTM and CDR2 is ANQGSEA. V lost 5 bases, J lost 0 bases, and 4 bases lay in between. CDR3 region: CSVTTNYGYTF. The CDR3 nucleotides are TGCAGCGTTACCACTAACTATGGCTACACCTTC.

The rearrangement uses TRBV7-2 and TRBJ1-1; D is unclear. This CDR3 is 14 amino acids long. The ends were cut back, 0 bases at V and 0 bases at J, with 5 bases in the middle. From germline, CDR1 is SGHTA and CDR2 FQGNSA. Here the CDR3 DNA reads TGTGCCAGCAGCTTAGCACAGATGAACACTGAAGCTTTCTTT. Its protein product is CASSLAQMNTEAFF.

V gene TRBV30 combines with J gene TRBJ2-2, with 8 bases that match TRBD1. CDR1 is GTSNPN and CDR2 is SVGIG in the germline V gene (reference sequence). This CDR3 has 15 amino acids. V lost 0 bases and J lost 6; bases outside the gene matches: 6. CDR3 sequence (DNA): TGTGCCTGGAGTGTACTGGACAGGGCGGCCGGGGAGCTGTTTTTT. Amino acids: CAWSVLDRAAGELFF. The whole variable domain, filled in from reference TRBV30 and TRBJ2-2, reads SQTIHQWPATLVQPVGSPLSLECTVEGTSNPNLYWYRQAAGRGLQLLFYSVGIGQISSEVPQNLSASRPQDRQFILSSKKLLLSDSGFYLCAWSVLDRAAGELFFGEGSRLTVL.

The V gene is TRBV12-5, the J gene TRBJ2-3; 7 positions match TRBD2. From germline, CDR1 is LGHNT and CDR2 FRNRAP. The CDR3 runs 17 residues. V was pared by 0 bases and J by 0 bases, with 6 bases of the junction left unmatched. CDR3 in amino acids: CASGLVPSGASTDTQYF. The CDR3 nucleotides are TGTGCTAGTGGTTTGGTACCCAGCGGGGCGAGCACAGATACGCAGTATTTT. Variable domain in full (rest from reference TRBV12-5 and TRBJ2-3): DARVTQTPRHKVTEMGQEVTMRCQPILGHNTVFWYRQTMMQGLELLAYFRNRAPLDDSGMPKDRFSAEMPDATLATLKIQPSEPRDSAVYFCASGLVPSGASTDTQYFGPGTRLTVL.

This clone was picked up a small number of times. The genes are TRBV7-8 and TRBJ2-2; a possible D gene is TRBD2 (6 bases). V was shortened by 4 bases and J by 1 base, with 16 bases between the two germline ends. The CDR3 is made up of 17 amino acids. Germline CDR1 is SGHVS and CDR2 is FQNEAQ. For the CDR3, the DNA is TGTGCCAGCAGCTCCCGACCCTCCGGGGGGAACACCGGGGAGCTGTTTTTT. It translates to CASSSRPSGGNTGELFF. The full variable domain, its missing parts supplied by reference TRBV7-8 and TRBJ2-2, is GAGVSQSPRYKVAKRGQDVALRCDPISGHVSLFWYQQALGQGPEFLTYFQNEAQLDKSGLPSDRFFAERPEGSVSTLKIQRTQQEDSAVYLCASSSRPSGGNTGELFFGEGSRLTVL.

The chain combines TRBV19 with TRBJ2-7, with 7 bases lining up with TRBD1. CDR3 size: 14 residues. J gave up 6 bases and V 4 bases, and 9 bases lay outside the gene matches. Per the germline V gene, CDR1 is LNHDA and CDR2 is SQIVND (reference sequence). The CDR3: CASSTIQGLGEQYF. CDR3 DNA sequence: TGTGCCAGTAGTACTATACAGGGGTTGGGCGAGCAGTACTTC.

This sequence joins TRBV7-9 and TRBJ2-1; D gene uncertain. The CDR3 extends over 14 amino acids. Trimming shortened V by 5 bases and J by 2 bases, and 10 bases separated the two germline ends. CDR1 and CDR2 from the germline V gene are SEHNR and FQNEAQ (reference sequence). This CDR3 reads CASSPRDPYNEQFF. The CDR3 DNA follows: TGTGCCAGCAGCCCCCGTGACCCCTACAATGAGCAGTTCTTC.

As DNA, the CDR3 is TGTGCCAGCAGCTCTAAGACAGGGAAAATGAACACTGAAGCTTTCTTT. Translating it yields CASSSKTGKMNTEAFF. The V call is TRBV7-9, the J call TRBJ1-1, with 7 bases identical to TRBD1. There are 16 residues in the CDR3. The V gene's germline CDR1 is SEHNR and CDR2 FQNEAQ (reference sequence). The V gene end was trimmed by 4 bases and the J gene end by 0 bases; junction bases not matched to a gene: 8.

V usage is TRBV5-1 and J usage is TRBJ2-1; no firm D call. The V end was cut by 6 bases, the J end by 6 bases, with 28 bases between. The CDR3 is 18 residues long. Germline-derived CDR1 and CDR2 are SGHRS and YFSETQ. CDR3 in DNA: TGCGCCAGCATCCCCCGGCCGGACCGCCCAGAGAGAGTCAATGAGCAGTTCTTC. Its protein product is CASIPRPDRPERVNEQFF.

This clone came up once. The chain has TRBV19 and TRBJ2-5; 8 bases agree with TRBD2. Germline CDR1 LNHDA, CDR2 SQIVND (reference sequence). V gave up 3 bases and J gave up 1 base; unmatched junction bases: 7. CDR3 size: 16 residues. The CDR3 DNA follows: TGTGCCAGTAGTATTTCCTGGCTAGCGGGCCAAGAGACCCAGTACTTC. Its translation: CASSISWLAGQETQYF. The complete variable domain, with remaining parts taken from reference TRBV19 and TRBJ2-5, reads DGGITQSPKYLFRKEGQNVTLSCEQNLNHDAMYWYRQDPGQGLRLIYYSQIVNDFQKGDIAEGYSVSREKKESFPLTVTSAQKNPTAFYLCASSISWLAGQETQYFGPGTRLLVL.

This chain connects TRBV15 to TRBJ1-2; D ambiguous. This CDR3 contains 14 residues. Looked up from germline, CDR1 is LNHNV and CDR2 is YYDKDF (reference sequence). V lost 4 bases and J lost 0, with 9 bases in between. The CDR3 nucleotides are TGTGCCACCAGCACAGACACCACTAACTATGGCTACACCTTC. This translates into CATSTDTTNYGYTF. The full variable domain, in which reference TRBV15 and TRBJ1-2 provide the parts outside the CDR3, is DAMVIQNPRYQVTQFGKPVTLSCSQTLNHNVMYWYQQKSSQAPKLLFHYYDKDFNNEADTPDNFQSRRPNTSFCFLDIRSPGLGDTAMYLCATSTDTTNYGYTFGSGTRLTVV.